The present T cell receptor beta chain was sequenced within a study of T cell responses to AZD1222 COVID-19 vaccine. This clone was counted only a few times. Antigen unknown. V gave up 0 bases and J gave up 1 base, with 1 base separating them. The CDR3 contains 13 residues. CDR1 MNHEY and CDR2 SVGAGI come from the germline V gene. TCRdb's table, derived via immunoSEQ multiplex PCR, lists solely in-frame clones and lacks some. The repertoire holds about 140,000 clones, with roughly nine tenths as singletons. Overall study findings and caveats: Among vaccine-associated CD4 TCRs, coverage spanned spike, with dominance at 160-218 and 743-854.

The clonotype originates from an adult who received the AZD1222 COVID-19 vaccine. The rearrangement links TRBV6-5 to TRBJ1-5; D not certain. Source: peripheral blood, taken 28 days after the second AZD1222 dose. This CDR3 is CASSYSSNQPQHF. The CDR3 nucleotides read TGTGCCAGCAGTTACTCCAGCAATCAGCCCCAGCATTTT.